The entry below gives a single T cell receptor (beta chain) sequence along with its context. This entry is derived from a study of blood T cell repertoires in COVID-19. The data were produced by immunoSEQ multiplex PCR, yet TCRdb's version contains in-frame clones alone and is incomplete. The sample holds fewer than 100,000 clones, 80% seen once. The TCR comes from a woman between 70 and 85 years old with acute or convalescent COVID-19. The specimen sequenced was peripheral blood.

The CDR3 sequence: CAWDRAGGRDEQFF. The CDR3 DNA reads TGTGCCTGGGACCGAGCGGGAGGGAGGGATGAGCAGTTCTTC. The V call is TRBV30, the J call TRBJ2-1; 10 positions agree with TRBD2. The CDR3 runs to 14 residues. The trim removed 5 bases at V and 8 bases at J, leaving 9 bases unmatched. Germline CDR1 GTSNPN, CDR2 SVGIG (reference sequence).